This T cell receptor (beta chain) was obtained from a study of blood T cell repertoires in COVID-19. TCRdb's copy holds only in-frame clones and misses some; the assay was immunoSEQ multiplex PCR. This sample has 280,000 or so clones, with roughly 87% found just once. This CDR3 comprises 13 residues. Trimming stripped 7 bases from V and 2 bases from J, with 11 bases between. The V gene's germline CDR1 is SQVTM and CDR2 ANQGSEA. Specimen: PBMCs or T cells enriched from blood (not recorded which). This chain connects TRBV29-1 to TRBJ2-2, with D tentatively TRBD1 (6 bases). This receptor was obtained from a middle-aged woman who had recovered from COVID-19. The CDR3 DNA is TGCAGCGGCTGGACAGTAAACACCGGGGAGCTGTTTTTT. The encoded protein is CSGWTVNTGELFF.